Below, 23 T cell receptor beta chains from the same sample are listed, as sequenced in a study of blood T cells in healthy people across ages. For the second PCR, which ran for 7 to 11 cycles, a sample-barcoded 5' primer and a J-beta primer mix were used. Each CDR3 protein is one row after TCRdb ran MiXCR on the 5' RACE reads. The sample lists more than 900,000 distinct CDR3 sequences, approximately 32% occurring once. Separately, the same data were catalogued under a study of T cells of mothers and their children.

Sample: blood. These TCRs come from a woman aged 40-49 years in good health.

This clonotype was seen only a few times. The chain joins TRBV20-1 to TRBJ2-5; D is possibly TRBD1 (6 bases). CDR3 length: 15 amino acids. Looked up from germline, CDR1 is DFQATT and CDR2 is SNEGSKA (reference sequence). Trimming left V 1 base short and J 5 bases short, with 17 bases between. This chain's CDR3 is CSARGGSVQGETQYF. CDR3 nucleotides: TGCAGTGCTAGAGGGGGATCGGTTCAGGGGGAGACCCAGTACTTC.

The rearrangement links TRBV5-1 to TRBJ2-1; D gene ambiguous. Trimming pared 7 bases from V and 4 bases from J, leaving 15 bases between. This CDR3 is 14 amino acids long. Germline V gives CDR1 SGHRS, CDR2 YFSETQ. The CDR3 DNA reads TGCGCCAGCCGTAGGGCAGGACCATACAATGAGCAGTTCTTC. The encoded protein is CASRRAGPYNEQFF. The full variable domain, rest sourced from reference TRBV5-1 and TRBJ2-1, is KAGVTQTPRYLIKTRGQQVTLSCSPISGHRSVSWYQQTPGQGLQFLFEYFSETQRNKGNFPGRFSGRQFSNSRSEMNVSTLELGDSALYLCASRRAGPYNEQFFGPGTRLTVL.

The chain employs TRBV12-3 or TRBV12-4 and TRBJ2-5; the D is unclear. Trimming cost V 6 bases and J 9 bases, with 17 bases left between them. The CDR3 consists of 13 residues. The CDR3 DNA reads TGTGCCAGCAGCCCCCAAGCGATGGGGTCCCAGTACTTC. Its protein product is CASSPQAMGSQYF.

V usage is TRBV3-1 and J usage is TRBJ2-1, with D perhaps matching TRBD2 (7 bases). The CDR3 covers 16 residues. The germline V gene has CDR1 LGHDT and CDR2 YNNKEL (reference sequence). V was shortened by 4 bases and J by 7 bases, with 20 bases between the two germline ends. For the CDR3, the DNA is TGTGCCAGCAGCCCCACCCTGGGGGGGGCGGAAAATGAGCAGTTCTTC. Amino acids: CASSPTLGGAENEQFF.

The rearrangement joins TRBV20-1 to TRBJ2-5; 7 bases map to TRBD2. V dropped 6 bases and J dropped 11; count of bases not matched to a gene: 24. The germline gives CDR1 DFQATT, CDR2 SNEGSKA (reference sequence). The CDR3 contains 16 residues. The CDR3 region is CSATERSSGALNEQYF. The CDR3 region has the DNA TGCAGTGCCACAGAGAGGTCCAGCGGGGCCCTCAATGAGCAGTACTTC.

This clonotype was picked up a small number of times. The gene calls are TRBV20-1 and TRBJ1-5, with TRBD1 matching over 8 bases. CDR3 length equals 15 residues. Per germline, CDR1 DFQATT and CDR2 SNEGSKA (reference sequence). Unmatched junction bases numbered 12, after V lost 6 bases and J lost 5 bases. The CDR3 sequence: CSAAPTGVMHQPQHF. The CDR3 DNA reads TGCAGTGCCGCCCCGACAGGGGTAATGCATCAGCCCCAGCATTTT.

This rearrangement joins TRBV15 to TRBJ2-5; no clear D. Germline CDR1 is LNHNV and CDR2 is YYDKDF (reference sequence). V gave up 1 base and J gave up 3 bases, with 9 bases separating them. There are 14 residues in the CDR3. The CDR3: CATSRAGGKETQYF. CDR3 DNA sequence: TGTGCCACCAGCAGAGCAGGCGGAAAAGAGACCCAGTACTTC.

This clonotype was observed many times. The V call is TRBV4-3, the J call TRBJ2-7; D perhaps matches TRBD1 (5 bases). Germline assignment: CDR1 LGHNA and CDR2 YSLEER. The CDR3 contains 13 residues. Trimming cost V 2 bases and J 5 bases, with 10 bases left between them. The CDR3 sequence is CASSQPGQDEQYF. The CDR3 DNA follows: TGCGCCAGCAGCCAACCAGGGCAGGACGAGCAGTACTTC.

This clonotype was counted between two and nine times. The chain combines TRBV20-1 with TRBJ1-1, with 8 bases matching TRBD1. The CDR3 runs 14 residues. With V trimmed by 5 bases and J by 3 bases, 8 bases remained unmatched. The germline V gene has CDR1 DFQATT and CDR2 SNEGSKA (reference sequence). This CDR3 is CSALTGGADTEAFF. The CDR3 DNA reads TGCAGTGCTCTCACAGGGGGGGCGGACACTGAAGCTTTCTTT.

The chain is built from TRBV12-3 or TRBV12-4 and TRBJ1-4; no reliable D call. V was shortened by 2 bases and J by 8 bases, with 9 bases between the two germline ends. This CDR3 comprises 13 residues. CDR3 region: CASSLFVREKLFF. For the CDR3, the DNA is TGTGCCAGCAGTTTATTTGTACGGGAAAAACTGTTTTTT.

This clonotype occurred many times. The chain links TRBV4-3 to TRBJ2-1; 13 bases fit TRBD2. CDR3 size: 17 residues. The ends lost 5 bases at V and 6 bases at J; junction bases unmatched: 10. Germline V gives CDR1 LGHNA, CDR2 YSLEER. Here the CDR3 DNA reads TGCGCCAGCAGCAGACGAATGACTAGCGGGGGGATCAATGAGCAGTTCTTC. Protein product: CASSRRMTSGGINEQFF.

This clonotype occurred many times. This chain's CDR3 is CASTGTSGSYEQYF. The DNA of the CDR3 is TGTGCCAGCACAGGAACTAGCGGGTCCTACGAGCAGTACTTC. The V call is TRBV7-2, the J call TRBJ2-7; 9 positions agree with TRBD2. CDR3 length equals 14 residues. Germline assignment: CDR1 SGHTA and CDR2 FQGNSA. The V segment lost 7 bases and the J segment 1 base; nucleotides outside the gene matches: 5.

This rearrangement joins TRBV2 to TRBJ1-5; maybe TRBD1 (6 bases). Germline V CDR1 and CDR2: SNHLY, FYNNEI. The germline V and J ends were trimmed by 1 base and 10 bases, with 11 bases remaining between them. The CDR3 runs to 13 residues. CDR3 amino acids: CASSEGGRQPQHF. CDR3 DNA: TGTGCCAGCAGTGAAGGGGGGCGACAACCCCAGCATTTT.

In its sample, this clonotype was seen a few times. The chain carries TRBV5-1 and TRBJ1-1, with no clear D. Trimming cost V 0 bases and J 0 bases, with 9 bases left between them. From germline, CDR1 is SGHRS and CDR2 YFSETQ. The CDR3 is 15 residues long. The CDR3 loop reads CASSLGVSMNTEAFF. CDR3 coding DNA: TGCGCCAGCAGCTTGGGAGTCTCGATGAACACTGAAGCTTTCTTT.

The rearrangement uses TRBV20-1 and TRBJ1-4; D gene uncertain. V lost 1 base to trimming and J lost 7 bases, with 10 bases between them. This CDR3 region has 13 residues. Per the germline V gene, CDR1 is DFQATT and CDR2 is SNEGSKA (reference sequence). The CDR3 here is CSARASPGEKLFF. In nucleotides, the CDR3 is TGCAGTGCTAGAGCCTCCCCCGGTGAAAAACTGTTTTTT.

V gene TRBV10-3 combines with J gene TRBJ2-3, with TRBD2 matching over 9 bases. Germline assignment: CDR1 ENHRY and CDR2 SYGVKD. J lost 0 bases, V lost 3 bases, and 7 bases had no gene match. The CDR3 spans 17 residues. The CDR3 sequence: CAISEISGGPSTDTQYF. The CDR3 region has the DNA TGTGCCATCAGTGAAATTAGCGGGGGCCCAAGCACAGATACGCAGTATTTT.

This clonotype was picked up a small number of times. V is TRBV5-4 and J is TRBJ1-1; no definite D call. The CDR3 has 15 amino acids. Trimming shortened V by 0 bases and J by 6 bases, and 15 bases separated the two germline ends. Germline values: CDR1 SGHNT, CDR2 YYREEE (reference sequence). The CDR3 spells CASSLEAGMRAEAFF. CDR3 DNA sequence: TGTGCCAGCAGCTTGGAAGCCGGAATGAGGGCTGAAGCTTTCTTT.

In its sample, this clonotype was seen a few times. The V call is TRBV20-1, the J call TRBJ2-1, with D perhaps given as TRBD1 or TRBD2 (5 bases each). V lost 3 bases and J lost 5, with 11 bases in between. The CDR3 has 13 residues. Looked up from germline, CDR1 is DFQATT and CDR2 is SNEGSKA (reference sequence). The CDR3 here is CSARGTANNEQFF. The CDR3 region has the DNA TGCAGTGCTAGGGGGACCGCTAACAATGAGCAGTTCTTC.

On this clonotype itself: A read error may be the cause here, since a much bigger clone is one base away. The V call is TRBV4-1, the J call TRBJ2-7, with no clear D. Germline values: CDR1 MGHRA, CDR2 YSYEKL. This CDR3 has 14 residues. The V and J ends lost 4 bases and 1 base respectively, with 11 bases between them. CDR3 sequence (DNA): TGCGCCAGCAGCCCCCTTGTCCTTTCCTACGAGCAGTACTTC. Amino acid sequence: CASSPLVLSYEQYF.

This clonotype was recorded many times. This rearrangement joins TRBV7-2 to TRBJ2-7; a weak D match, TRBD1 (6 bases). The CDR3 loop spans 13 amino acids. Germline values: CDR1 SGHTA, CDR2 FQGNSA. Trimming stripped 5 bases from V and 3 bases from J, with 11 bases between. In nucleotides, the CDR3 is TGTGCCAGCAGCCCGACAGGTTTCTACGAGCAGTACTTC. Translated, it gives CASSPTGFYEQYF.

This clonotype turned up a few times. This chain joins TRBV6-1 and TRBJ2-3; 16 bases line up with TRBD2. This CDR3 region has 17 residues. CDR1 and CDR2 from the germline V gene are MNHNS and SASEGT. V shed 8 bases and J 3 bases; nucleotides not matched to a gene: 8. In DNA, the CDR3 is TGTGCCAGCGAGGGACTAGCGGGGGGGCGGGTTACAGATACGCAGTATTTT. Amino acid sequence: CASEGLAGGRVTDTQYF.

The gene calls are TRBV5-5 and TRBJ1-2, with a possible D match to TRBD1 (5 bases). The CDR3 is made up of 15 amino acids. CDR1 and CDR2 from the germline V gene are SGHKS and YYEKEE (reference sequence). V was trimmed by 6 bases and J by 5 bases, leaving 20 bases between them. The CDR3 nucleotides read TGTGCCAGCATCCCGTGGTCAGGGTCGGGATATGGCTACACCTTC. It specifies CASIPWSGSGYGYTF.

The chain links TRBV6-5 to TRBJ1-1; the match to TRBD1 covers 8 bases. The CDR3 consists of 17 residues. Per germline, CDR1 MNHEY and CDR2 SVGAGI. With 2 bases clipped from V and 3 bases from J, the junction kept 11 bases outside the gene matches. The CDR3 bases are TGTGCCAGCAGTTACGTTTGGACAGGGACCCCGGACACTGAAGCTTTCTTT. Translating gives CASSYVWTGTPDTEAFF.